This note documents a single T cell receptor (beta chain) sequence. The antigen is unknown. Time point described: peripheral blood 6 weeks after treatment start. This sample is drawn from a study of PD-L1 blockade in urothelial cancer. Study context: Per blood sample, T cells had a median of 141,255.

Study results and limitations: Expansion of tumor-associated blood clones at 3 weeks was greater in durable-benefit patients.

The protocol was immunoSEQ multiplex PCR, while the TCRdb copy is restricted to in-frame clones and leaves out a portion. Of 120,000 or so clones in the sample, more than 75% were seen once. J gave up 3 bases and V 6 bases, and 8 bases lay outside the gene matches. The CDR3 is 14 residues long. CDR1 MDHEN and CDR2 SYDVKM come from the germline V gene. The chain couples TRBV28 to TRBJ2-7; 7 bases are shared with TRBD1. This receptor was identified in a man in his forties or fifties with urothelial cancer. The starting material was PBMCs, obtained around atezolizumab (anti-PD-L1) treatment. CDR3 loop: CASSADRASYEQYF. The CDR3 bases are TGTGCCAGCAGCGCCGACAGGGCCAGCTACGAGCAGTACTTC.